This T cell receptor beta chain was sequenced for a study of identical twins. Study findings and constraints: For monozygotic twins, models underestimated out-of-frame TCR alpha sharing. The analysis was cross-sectional rather than longitudinal within donors.

TCRdb reanalysed the 5' RACE reads using MiXCR and keeps one entry per CDR3 protein. The sample lists a few hundred thousand distinct CDR3 sequences; roughly 10% were seen once. CDR3 length: 14 amino acids. V shed 9 bases and J 8 bases; nucleotides not matched to a gene: 12. CDR1 is LNHNV and CDR2 is YYDKDF in the germline V gene (reference sequence). With regard to this clonotype: What it binds is not known.

The chain uses TRBV15 and TRBJ2-1; 8 nucleotides line up with TRBD2. The TCR originated in a woman aged 45-65 years in good health. Sequencing used naive T cells sorted from blood. The CDR3 DNA reads TGTGCCACAGGGTGGACTAGCCCCGGGGATGAGCAGTTCTTC. Protein sequence: CATGWTSPGDEQFF.